This T cell receptor (beta chain) was obtained from a study of blood T cell repertoires in COVID-19. Study summary: The United States, Italy and Spain were the sources of the acute and convalescent COVID-19 samples. Nucleic acid was either cDNA or gDNA, and it came from T cells, B-cell-depleted T cells, or PBMCs.

Original processing methods: Estimation of nucleated cell counts relied on the amplification of reference gene primers. Profiling relied on immunoSEQ multiplex PCR, and the TCRdb table lists in-frame clones only, not all of them. The V and J calls and the clone size are those of that table, but D and trimming were determined from the DNA. The sample has roughly 380,000 clones, 85% seen once. This CDR3 is built from 15 residues. Deletions cut 5 bases from V and 2 bases from J, with 15 bases between. Germline loops: CDR1 SEHNR, CDR2 FQNEAQ (reference sequence). The genes are TRBV7-9 and TRBJ2-5, with D perhaps matching TRBD1 (5 bases). Sequenced: peripheral blood. The clonotype comes from a young woman with acute or convalescent COVID-19. CDR3 region: CASSHPTVFQETQYF. CDR3 nucleotides: TGTGCCAGCAGCCATCCGACAGTATTTCAAGAGACCCAGTACTTC. The variable domain in full, completed from reference TRBV7-9 and TRBJ2-5, reads DTGVSQNPRHKITKRGQNVTFRCDPISEHNRLYWYRQTLGQGPEFLTYFQNEAQLEKSRLLSDRFSAERPKGSFSTLEIQRTEQGDSAMYLCASSHPTVFQETQYFGPGTRLLVL.